This paragraph covers one T cell receptor beta chain sequence. Assay used: immunoSEQ multiplex PCR; TCRdb lists only in-frame clones, some missing. Among under 200,000 clones listed, about nine tenths were seen once. The CDR3 is 15 amino acids. V lost 2 bases, J lost 5 bases, and 6 bases stayed unmatched. Germline-derived CDR1 and CDR2 are SGHTA and FQGNSA. This sample is drawn from a study of blood T cell repertoires in COVID-19. Across the whole study: COVID-19 samples from acute and convalescent phases originated in the United States, Italy and Spain.

This chain connects TRBV7-2 to TRBJ2-5; TRBD2 matches at 9 bases. The TCR was taken from a woman aged 55-75 years who had recovered from COVID-19. The sequenced sample consisted of peripheral blood. CDR3 sequence: CASSLSSGGLETQYF. The CDR3 DNA reads as TGTGCCAGCAGCTTATCAAGCGGGGGGCTGGAGACCCAGTACTTC.